One TCR beta chain is described in this entry. Its specificity is not known. This specimen belongs to a study of cytomegalovirus exposure and HLA in healthy donors. About the research overall: About 80 million unique TCRs from HLA-typed donors were held in an early data release. Membership in the Caucasian-associated ancestry cluster was found for about four fifths of almost 400 genotyped donors.

Study outcomes and limitations: The study listed approximately 170 cytomegalovirus-associated TCR beta chains. Per a later analysis, about 18,000 TCR beta sequences showed association with HLA alleles at 0.05 false discovery rate.

PCR used 60 Vbeta primers and 13 Jbeta primers. This table comes from immunoSEQ multiplex PCR, and its TCRdb copy is limited to in-frame clones, with some not included. Counted here are 75,000 to 90,000 clones, 70% to 85% occurring once; the ten biggest clones make up roughly 13%. This receptor was taken from a human donor in good health. Sequenced sample: PBMCs.

In nucleotides, the CDR3 is TGTGCCAGCAGTTTATCGGCTAGCGGGCTCGACGAGCAGTACTTC. It encodes CASSLSASGLDEQYF. The rearrangement joins TRBV27 to TRBJ2-7; 8 bases agree with TRBD2. The CDR3 runs to 15 residues. V was clipped by 0 bases and J by 5 bases; unmatched bases: 6. CDR1 MNHEY and CDR2 SMNVEV come from the germline V gene (reference sequence).